Listed here is a single T cell receptor beta chain. This clone's antigen is unknown. No base qualities exist here, and no much larger clone lies one base off it. Including cysteine and phenylalanine, the CDR3 has 16 amino acids. Only CDR3 DNA remains: 48 bases, in frame from the first base. CDR1 and CDR2 are read off the germline V gene as SGDLS and YYNGEE. The germline V end is reduced by 0 bases and the J end by 4 bases; junction bases left unmatched: 8. The data belong to a study of blood T cell repertoires in COVID-19 (dated by TCRdb to the early 2020s). Broadly, across the study: Samples from collaborators originated in the United States, Italy and Spain and spanned both the acute and convalescent phases of COVID-19. The prospective study material was composed of cDNA or gDNA derived from T cells, B-cell-depleted T cells, or PBMCs. Deeply sampled blood TCRbeta repertoires from subjects exposed to, actively infected with, or recovered from COVID-19 were included in the dataset. The repertoires were made available in a free public database intended to serve as a resource for research on the immune response to SARS-CoV-2. Samples were obtained from the ongoing ImmuneRACE study (first 160 participants) and from approximately 1,200 subjects provided by 6 global collaborators. Nearly every sample came with metadata listing a de-identified subject ID, COVID-19 status, age in years and sex. HLA class I and class II types, where available, came from metadata supplied by the sample provider rather than from assay-based typing.

Participants in the prospective study were enrolled through a virtual design, were aged about 18 to 90 years, and lived in approximately 25 United States geographic areas. In the prospective study, cohorts were assigned on the basis of participant-reported clinical history obtained from a screening survey and a study questionnaire. In the prospective study, mobile phlebotomists collected whole blood, serum and a nasopharyngeal or oropharyngeal swab from each participant. Participants in the prospective study had the option to provide additional blood draws and questionnaires over an approximately 2-month period. Before DNA extraction, blood samples from the prospective study were shipped at room temperature or frozen. TCRbeta CDR3 regions were amplified from genomic DNA by means of the immunoSEQ Assay, a bias-controlled multiplex PCR. In the paper's pipeline: The number of nucleated cells in each sample was estimated by amplification of reference gene primers within the assay. Sequence reads were collapsed and filtered to measure the absolute abundance of every unique TCRbeta CDR3 rearrangement. For each sample, productive Simpson clonality was calculated as the square root of Simpson's diversity index across productive rearrangements. What TCRdb holds here is the immuneACCESS table cut down to in-frame rearrangements. Part of the clones is not present; checked against another copy, under half of the missing clones reflect an unresolved V gene, and the others are unexplained. The V and J calls and clone size are taken from that table; D and trimming were inferred from the DNA. This sample gives roughly 250,000 clones in total; roughly nine tenths of them show up just once. The top ten clonotypes cover around 6% of the sample.

Overall study outcomes, separate from this receptor: The quantity of clinical and demographic metadata differed by source and by participant and was supplied without curation.

The receptor's source is a woman aged 25 to 45 with acute COVID-19. Recombination linked TRBV9 to TRBJ2-3, with 7 junctional bases fitting TRBD2. Sample: PBMCs or T cells enriched from blood (not recorded which). The DNA reads as follows: TGTGCCAGCAGCGTAGAGGCGGGGAGGGGTGCAGATACGCAGTATTTT. This yields the protein CASSVEAGRGADTQYF.